The 18 T cell receptor beta chains in this list originate from one sample, sequenced in a study of tumor-infiltrating lymphocytes in primary liver carcinoma. The authors took blood RNA from unsorted whole blood and also extracted germline DNA. TCR beta cDNA came from around 500 ng total RNA, primed with a constant-region primer. Amplification in three nested multiplex PCR rounds with slightly modified ARM-PCR gave rise to TCR beta libraries. A C-beta reverse primer was combined with TRBV1-TRBV30 forward primers in the first two PCR rounds, and each round had 9 to 10 cycles. TCRdb processed the multiplex PCR reads anew with MiXCR; each CDR3 protein has one entry. The table has 310,000 or so distinct CDR3 sequences, more than 55% seen once. The material sequenced was peripheral blood. The origin of the receptors is a woman aged 25 to 45 with primary liver carcinoma and hepatitis B virus infection.

This clonotype has a handful of counts. This rearrangement joins TRBV12-3 or TRBV12-4 to TRBJ2-1; TRBD2 matches 10 bases. J was trimmed by 9 bases and V by 3 bases; bases with no gene match: 8. The length of the CDR3 is 15 residues. In DNA, the CDR3 is TGTGCCAGCAGTTTGAGCGGGAGGGCCTATCCTGAGCAGTTCTTC. Amino acid sequence: CASSLSGRAYPEQFF.

As concerns this clonotype: This may come from a read error, since a much larger clone is one base off. The chain links TRBV12-3 or TRBV12-4 to TRBJ1-2; TRBD1 matches 7 bases. V shed 6 bases, J shed 7 bases, and the junction held 11 bases outside the gene matches. The CDR3 runs 14 residues. The DNA for the CDR3 is TGTGCCAGCAGGGAAGGGACAGTCAGGGTTGGCTACACCTTC. Amino acids: CASREGTVRVGYTF.

Turning to this clonotype: This may arise from a read error, as a much more abundant clone is one base away. The rearrangement uses TRBV29-1 and TRBJ2-5; D may be TRBD1 (6 bases). CDR3 length equals 12 residues. Germline V gives CDR1 SQVTM, CDR2 ANQGSEA. CDR3 DNA: TGCAGCGCATTAACAGGGTGGGAGACCCTGTACTTC. It translates to CSALTGWETLYF.

This clonotype was observed a handful of times. This chain connects TRBV7-9 to TRBJ1-2, with 11 positions matching TRBD1. The germline V gene encodes CDR1 SEHNR and CDR2 FQNEAQ (reference sequence). Unmatched junction bases numbered 7, after V lost 5 bases and J lost 8 bases. The CDR3 length is 14 residues. The CDR3 region has the DNA TGTGCCAGCAGCCTCGGACAGGGGGCGATAGGCTACACCTTC. Encoded protein: CASSLGQGAIGYTF.

This clonotype was seen ten or more times. V usage is TRBV28 and J usage is TRBJ2-1; D not resolved. The CDR3 is made up of 14 amino acids. V gave up 5 bases and J gave up 7 bases, with 15 bases separating them. The germline V gene has CDR1 MDHEN and CDR2 SYDVKM. CDR3 sequence: CASSTTIARNEQFF. The CDR3 DNA is TGTGCCAGCAGTACAACCATTGCTAGGAATGAGCAGTTCTTC. The complete variable domain, with remaining parts taken from reference TRBV28 and TRBJ2-1, reads DVKVTQSSRYLVKRTGEKVFLECVQDMDHENMFWYRQDPGLGLRLIYFSYDVKMKEKGDIPEGYSVSREKKERFSLILESASTNQTSMYLCASSTTIARNEQFFGPGTRLTVL.

The chain recombines TRBV5-6 with TRBJ2-1, with TRBD2 matching 12 bases. Germline V lookup: CDR1 SGHDT, CDR2 YYEEEE. The V and J ends lost 4 bases and 9 bases, in that order; junction bases with no gene match: 8. The CDR3 length is 15 residues. CDR3 amino acids: CASSQLAGGLAEQFF. The CDR3 coding sequence is TGTGCCAGCAGCCAACTAGCGGGAGGTTTGGCTGAGCAGTTCTTC.

A few counts support this clonotype. The chain joins TRBV30 to TRBJ2-2; D is ambiguous. Germline loops: CDR1 GTSNPN, CDR2 SVGIG (reference sequence). The CDR3 length is 12 residues. Trimming removed 2 bases from V and 5 bases from J, with 6 bases in between. The CDR3 region is CAWSTHTGELFF. The CDR3, as DNA: TGTGCCTGGAGTACGCATACCGGGGAGCTGTTTTTT.

On this clonotype: One end of the junction fails to match germline, which may point to a read error. V usage is TRBV11-3 and J usage is TRBJ2-1; D gene ambiguous. The germline CDR1 and CDR2 sequences are SGHNT and YENEEA. This CDR3 has 13 amino acids. The CDR3 here is CASTLGGNNVQFF. The CDR3 nucleotides are TGTGCCAGCACCCTAGGTGGAAACAATGTGCAGTTCTTC.

This clonotype has at least ten counts. This rearrangement joins TRBV6-1 to TRBJ2-1; 12 bases match TRBD2. The V segment lost 3 bases and the J segment 7 bases; nucleotides outside the gene matches: 1. Germline values: CDR1 MNHNS, CDR2 SASEGT. This CDR3 is built from 14 residues. The CDR3 nucleotides are TGTGCCAGCAGTGAGACTAGCGGGGGTAATGAGCAGTTCTTC. Translating it yields CASSETSGGNEQFF.

As for this clonotype: Since a much larger clone is just one base distant, this may be a read error. The chain uses TRBV6-2 or TRBV6-3 and TRBJ2-7, with 7 positions matching TRBD1. The V segment lost 6 bases and the J segment 6 bases; nucleotides outside the gene matches: 17. CDR1 is MNHEY, CDR2 SVGEGT, per germline. The CDR3 runs to 16 residues. DNA for the CDR3: TGTGCCAGCAGACAAAAGGGCCTGGGACAGCCCTGCGAGCAGTACTTC. This encodes CASRQKGLGQPCEQYF.

On this clonotype: A much more abundant neighbour one base away suggests this may be a read error. The chain recombines TRBV29-1 with TRBJ1-1; TRBD1 matches 7 bases. Unmatched junction bases numbered 6, after V lost 7 bases and J lost 1 base. The germline V gene encodes CDR1 SQVTM and CDR2 ANQGSEA. The CDR3 sequence is 13 residues long. In DNA form, the CDR3 reads TGCAGCGATCGGGACAGCGGGAACACTGAAGCTTTCTTT. Translated: CSDRDSGNTEAFF. The variable domain in full, with the rest retrieved from reference TRBV29-1 and TRBJ1-1, is SAVISQKPSRDICQRGTSLTIQCQVDSQVTMMFWYRQQPGQSLTLIATANQGSEATYESGFVIDKFPISRPNLTFSTLTVSNMSPEDSSIYLCSDRDSGNTEAFFGQGTRLTVV.

This clonotype came up a few times. This may be a read error: a much more frequent sequence differs by one nucleotide. The chain recombines TRBV29-1 with TRBJ1-1, with D possibly being TRBD1 (6 bases). This CDR3 has 13 residues. V lost 4 bases and J lost 4, with 13 bases in between. The V gene's germline CDR1 is SQVTM and CDR2 ANQGSEA. CDR3 nucleotide sequence: TGCAGCGTTGGAGTAGGACAGTCCACTGAAGCTTTCTTT. This codes for CSVGVGQSTEAFF.

As concerns this clonotype: With a much larger clone just one base away, this may be a read error. V usage is TRBV29-1 and J usage is TRBJ1-1; TRBD1 is a possible D gene (6 bases). CDR3 length: 13 amino acids. Germline CDR1 is SQVTM and CDR2 is ANQGSEA. CDR3 sequence (DNA): TGCTGCGCCTTAGACAGGTCTGACTCACGAGCTTTCTTT. Encoded protein: CCALDRSDSRAFF.

This clonotype was detected ten times or more. The chain employs TRBV11-2 and TRBJ2-1; 14 bases fit TRBD2. J lost 8 bases, V lost 5 bases, and 5 bases had no gene match. Per germline, CDR1 SGHAT and CDR2 FQNNGV. The CDR3 is made up of 15 amino acids. CDR3 DNA: TGTGCCAGCAGCCTGACTAGCGGGAGGGGATATGAGCAGTTCTTC. Its protein product is CASSLTSGRGYEQFF.

In this sample, this clonotype turned up many times. CDR3 residues: CASGLGTSGMADTQYF. The CDR3 region has the DNA TGTGCTAGTGGCCTCGGGACTAGCGGTATGGCAGATACGCAGTATTTT. This chain connects TRBV12-5 to TRBJ2-3; the match to TRBD2 covers 11 bases. The CDR3 runs to 16 residues. J lost 4 bases, V lost 6 bases, and 9 bases had no gene match. The V gene's germline CDR1 is LGHNT and CDR2 FRNRAP.

The chain links TRBV7-9 to TRBJ2-3; D call uncertain. This CDR3 is 16 amino acids long. V was trimmed by 7 bases and J by 1 base, leaving 18 bases between them. Germline values: CDR1 SEHNR, CDR2 FQNEAQ (reference sequence). CDR3 sequence: CASTRTRPVGTDTQYF. In DNA form, the CDR3 reads TGTGCCAGCACCAGAACTCGGCCGGTAGGCACAGATACGCAGTATTTT. The whole variable domain, remainder taken from reference TRBV7-9 and TRBJ2-3, is DTGVSQNPRHKITKRGQNVTFRCDPISEHNRLYWYRQTLGQGPEFLTYFQNEAQLEKSRLLSDRFSAERPKGSFSTLEIQRTEQGDSAMYLCASTRTRPVGTDTQYFGPGTRLTVL.

This clonotype was recorded at least ten times. This sequence joins TRBV13 and TRBJ2-1; the match to TRBD2 covers 8 bases. Per germline, CDR1 PRHDT and CDR2 FYEKMQ (reference sequence). This CDR3 spans 16 amino acids. Trimming removed 4 bases from V and 2 bases from J; junction bases left unmatched: 7. The CDR3 bases are TGTGCCAGCAGCTATGCTAGCGGGCACCCCTACAATGAGCAGTTCTTC. Residues: CASSYASGHPYNEQFF. Supplemented by reference TRBV13 and TRBJ2-1, the full variable domain reads AAGVIQSPRHLIKEKRETATLKCYPIPRHDTVYWYQQGPGQDPQFLISFYEKMQSDKGSIPDRFSAQQFSDYHSELNMSSLELGDSALYFCASSYASGHPYNEQFFGPGTRLTVL.

In this sample, this clonotype turned up many times. This chain joins TRBV6-6 and TRBJ2-3; no clear D. The CDR3 runs to 13 residues. Per germline, CDR1 MNHNY and CDR2 SVGAGI (reference sequence). V lost 0 bases to trimming and J lost 5 bases, with 6 bases between them. The CDR3 region has the DNA TGTGCCAGCAGTTACTCCCTAGGAGATACGCAGTATTTT. Its protein product is CASSYSLGDTQYF.